The entry below describes one TCR beta chain. The antigen is undetermined. The data belong to a study of T cells in localized non-small cell lung cancer. The method was immunoSEQ multiplex PCR; TCRdb's version includes in-frame clones alone and lacks a portion of them. The data hold roughly 11,000 clones, with more than 75% observed a single time. Whole-study results and caveats: Within adjacent lung there appeared a median around 55 of the top 100 tumor clones.

This CDR3 is 15 amino acids long. V was cut by 4 bases and J by 0 bases, with 9 bases left in between. CDR1 and CDR2 from the germline V gene are LGHNA and YSLEER. The sample in question was peripheral blood, obtained before any cancer treatment. This chain connects TRBV4-3 to TRBJ2-2; tentative D call: TRBD2 (6 bases). The TCR comes from a male donor at least 60 years old with stage I lung adenocarcinoma. CDR3 sequence: CASSRGLTNTGELFF. For the CDR3, the DNA is TGCGCCAGCAGCCGGGGACTTACGAACACCGGGGAGCTGTTTTTT.